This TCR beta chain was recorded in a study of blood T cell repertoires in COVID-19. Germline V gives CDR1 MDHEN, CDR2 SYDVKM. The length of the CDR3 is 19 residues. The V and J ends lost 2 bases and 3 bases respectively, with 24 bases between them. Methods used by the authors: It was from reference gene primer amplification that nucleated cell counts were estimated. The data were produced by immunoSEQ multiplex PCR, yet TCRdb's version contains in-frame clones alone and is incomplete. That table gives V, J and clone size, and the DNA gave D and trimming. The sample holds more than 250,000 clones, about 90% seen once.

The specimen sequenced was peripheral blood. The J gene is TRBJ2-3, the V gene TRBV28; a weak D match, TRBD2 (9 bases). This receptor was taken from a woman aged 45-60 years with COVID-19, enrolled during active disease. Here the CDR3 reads CASSLAGGTGARGTDTQYF. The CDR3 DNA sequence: TGTGCCAGCAGTTTAGCGGGGGGGACAGGCGCCCGTGGGACAGATACGCAGTATTTT.